Each of the 20 T cell receptor beta chains below was sequenced from the same sample in a study of shared clonotypes between healthy human individuals. Only in-frame clones appear in the TCRdb table, and some are missing; sequencing was by immunoSEQ multiplex PCR. The sample has about 1 million clones; about 75% are singletons. Sequencing was performed on memory CD4+ T cells sorted from blood. Subset reported: CD45RA-negative fraction. These receptors all come from a man between 18 and 29 years old in good health.

The chain couples TRBV5-5 to TRBJ2-2; 7 nucleotides line up with TRBD1. The CDR3 extends over 14 amino acids. J was trimmed by 4 bases and V by 3 bases; bases with no gene match: 3. The V gene's germline CDR1 is SGHKS and CDR2 YYEKEE (reference sequence). CDR3 nucleotide sequence: TGTGCCAGCAGCTCAAGACAGGGCACCGGGGAGCTGTTTTTT. Amino acids: CASSSRQGTGELFF.

The rearrangement uses TRBV7-9 and TRBJ2-1; TRBD2 is a possible D gene (6 bases). The V end was cut by 5 bases, the J end by 8 bases, with 22 bases between. The CDR3 contains 16 residues. CDR1 and CDR2 (germline): SEHNR, FQNEAQ (reference sequence). This CDR3 is CASSPGGTLHEDEQFF. CDR3 sequence (DNA): TGTGCCAGCAGCCCTGGGGGGACCCTCCACGAGGATGAGCAGTTCTTC.

V usage is TRBV6-5 and J usage is TRBJ1-1; TRBD1 aligns across 8 bases. CDR1 and CDR2 from the germline V gene are MNHEY and SVGAGI. Trimming at V came to 7 bases and at J to 4 bases, leaving 5 bases not matched to a gene. CDR3 length: 13 amino acids. CDR3 sequence reads: CASTDTGGTEAFF. CDR3 in DNA: TGTGCCAGCACGGATACAGGGGGCACTGAAGCTTTCTTT.

This chain uses TRBV7-8 with TRBJ2-7; tentatively, D is TRBD2 (6 bases). The CDR3 extends over 13 amino acids. Germline-derived CDR1 and CDR2 are SGHVS and FQNEAQ. V shed 5 bases and J shed 7 bases, with 15 bases lying between them. In DNA form, the CDR3 reads TGTGCCAGCAGCCCCGGGACCGCGGGGGAGCAGTACTTC. As protein: CASSPGTAGEQYF.

V usage is TRBV6-6 and J usage is TRBJ1-1, with D possibly TRBD1 on 5 matching bases. CDR3 length equals 14 residues. Germline V gene sequence: CDR1 MNHNY, CDR2 SVGAGI (reference sequence). V lost 5 bases and J 2 bases, leaving 12 bases between the germline ends. The DNA for the CDR3 is TGTGCCAGCAGTCTGCGAGGGGCAAACACTGAAGCTTTCTTT. This sequence encodes CASSLRGANTEAFF.

V and J are TRBV5-1 and TRBJ1-2; 9 bases are a match to TRBD1. Per the germline V gene, CDR1 is SGHRS and CDR2 is YFSETQ. V was clipped by 3 bases and J by 8 bases; unmatched bases: 5. The CDR3 sequence is 13 residues long. This chain's CDR3 is CASSSTGGEGYTF. The CDR3 region has the DNA TGCGCCAGCAGCTCCACAGGGGGCGAAGGCTACACCTTC. The full variable domain, in which reference TRBV5-1 and TRBJ1-2 provide the parts outside the CDR3, is KAGVTQTPRYLIKTRGQQVTLSCSPISGHRSVSWYQQTPGQGLQFLFEYFSETQRNKGNFPGRFSGRQFSNSRSEMNVSTLELGDSALYLCASSSTGGEGYTFGSGTRLTVV.

This rearrangement joins TRBV6-6 to TRBJ1-1; maybe TRBD1 (5 bases). V lost 8 bases to trimming and J lost 4 bases, with 14 bases between them. CDR1 and CDR2 (germline): MNHNY, SVGAGI (reference sequence). The CDR3 length is 13 residues. The CDR3 nucleotides read TGTGCCAGCGGTTCATTAAGGGGCACTGAAGCTTTCTTT. Its protein product is CASGSLRGTEAFF.

The CDR3 is CASSLGQAGHGYTF. CDR3 DNA sequence: TGTGCCAGCAGCCTCGGACAGGCCGGGCATGGCTACACCTTC. The genes are TRBV11-1 and TRBJ1-2; TRBD1 aligns across 7 bases. CDR3 length equals 14 residues. Germline-derived CDR1 and CDR2 are SGHAT and FQDESV (reference sequence). V shed 5 bases and J 6 bases; nucleotides not matched to a gene: 9.

The rearrangement uses TRBV30 and TRBJ1-2, with no clear D. V shed 1 base and J shed 0 bases, with 3 bases lying between them. The germline gives CDR1 GTSNPN, CDR2 SVGIG (reference sequence). CDR3 length: 12 amino acids. This CDR3 reads CAWSGSNYGYTF. CDR3 nucleotides: TGTGCCTGGAGTGGATCTAACTATGGCTACACCTTC.

J is TRBJ2-3 and V is TRBV18, with D hard to call. Looked up from germline, CDR1 is KGHSH and CDR2 is LQKENI. The length of the CDR3 is 13 residues. Trimming took off 3 bases at V and 3 bases at J, with 7 bases between the two ends. CDR3 loop: CASSPDETDTQYF. The CDR3 DNA is TGTGCCAGCTCACCGGACGAGACAGATACGCAGTATTTT.

This clone was recorded many times. The V call is TRBV10-1, the J call TRBJ1-2; possibly TRBD1 for D (5 bases). Trimming cost V 4 bases and J 8 bases, with 17 bases left between them. This CDR3 contains 14 residues. Germline CDR1 is WNHNN and CDR2 is SYGVQD (reference sequence). DNA for the CDR3: TGCGCCAGCAGTGTATCGGGGGGGGACTTCGGCTACACCTTC. Translation: CASSVSGGDFGYTF.

The genes are TRBV7-2 and TRBJ2-7; 9 bases agree with TRBD2. J was trimmed by 2 bases and V by 4 bases; bases with no gene match: 6. The CDR3 sequence is 15 residues long. In germline, CDR1 is SGHTA, CDR2 FQGNSA. The chain's CDR3 is CASSSMLAGTYEQYF. CDR3 nucleotide sequence: TGTGCCAGCAGCTCCATGCTAGCGGGAACCTACGAGCAGTACTTC.

This clone has only a few counts. V and J are TRBV10-3 and TRBJ2-2; possibly TRBD2 for D (5 bases). CDR1 is ENHRY, CDR2 SYGVKD, per germline. Trimming removed 4 bases at V and 2 bases at J, with 8 bases between. The CDR3 contains 14 residues. The chain's CDR3 is CAISAGINTGELFF. The DNA for the CDR3 is TGTGCCATCAGTGCCGGGATCAACACCGGGGAGCTGTTTTTT.

The gene calls are TRBV2 and TRBJ2-7, with TRBD1 identical over 11 bases. CDR1 and CDR2 from the germline V gene are SNHLY and FYNNEI. The CDR3 runs to 14 residues. Trimming took 4 bases from V and 6 from J; bases not matched to a gene: 5. Here the CDR3 DNA reads TGTGCCAGCAGTGGGGACAGGGGGGTGAGCGAGCAGTACTTC. This sequence encodes CASSGDRGVSEQYF.

This chain links TRBV6-1 with TRBJ2-5, with D perhaps matching TRBD1 (6 bases). V lost 6 bases to trimming and J lost 1 base, with 12 bases between them. The CDR3 is 14 residues long. Germline CDR1 and CDR2: MNHNS and SASEGT. The CDR3 nucleotides read TGTGCCAGCAGCGTCAACAGGGCCCAAGAGACCCAGTACTTC. Protein: CASSVNRAQETQYF.

The table lists this clone with a count of one. This chain links TRBV7-2 with TRBJ2-1, with D maybe TRBD2 (6 bases). This CDR3 spans 13 amino acids. Germline values: CDR1 SGHTA, CDR2 FQGNSA. The germline V and J ends were trimmed by 5 bases and 6 bases, with 11 bases remaining between them. CDR3 DNA sequence: TGTGCCAGCAGCCCGGGAGCACTCAATGAGCAGTTCTTC. It is translated as CASSPGALNEQFF.

The V call is TRBV2, the J call TRBJ2-1; D gene unclear. V was clipped by 7 bases and J by 4 bases, with 20 bases between them. CDR1 SNHLY and CDR2 FYNNEI come from the germline V gene. This CDR3 has 16 amino acids. CDR3 residues: CASTREGPQIYNEQFF. The CDR3 DNA reads as TGTGCCAGCACCCGAGAAGGCCCCCAAATTTACAATGAGCAGTTCTTC.

This chain uses TRBV6-4 with TRBJ1-4; no clear D gene. Germline V gene sequence: CDR1 MRHNA, CDR2 SNTAGT. This CDR3 region has 15 residues. V lost 8 bases and J lost 0, with 13 bases in between. Written as DNA, the CDR3 is TGTGCCAGCGCTCACCGCTATGCAACTAATGAAAAACTGTTTTTT. Translating gives CASAHRYATNEKLFF.

This clone showed up many times. The V and J genes are TRBV5-6 and TRBJ2-7, with 11 bases fitting TRBD2. This CDR3 has 17 residues. Germline V gene sequence: CDR1 SGHDT, CDR2 YYEEEE. V lost 4 bases to trimming and J lost 4 bases; unmatched junction nucleotides: 13. CDR3 sequence (DNA): TGTGCCAGCAGCGGGTATAGCGGGAGGGAAATATGGTACGAGCAGTACTTC. Translating it yields CASSGYSGREIWYEQYF.

This clone was counted a single time. The chain has TRBV5-5 and TRBJ2-7, with a tentative D call TRBD2 (5 bases). Germline assignment: CDR1 SGHKS and CDR2 YYEKEE (reference sequence). The germline V and J ends were trimmed by 2 bases and 0 bases, with 15 bases remaining between them. The CDR3 loop spans 16 amino acids. CDR3 loop: CASSFSAGGASYEQYF. The DNA for the CDR3 is TGTGCCAGCAGCTTTTCGGCCGGAGGCGCCTCCTACGAGCAGTACTTC.